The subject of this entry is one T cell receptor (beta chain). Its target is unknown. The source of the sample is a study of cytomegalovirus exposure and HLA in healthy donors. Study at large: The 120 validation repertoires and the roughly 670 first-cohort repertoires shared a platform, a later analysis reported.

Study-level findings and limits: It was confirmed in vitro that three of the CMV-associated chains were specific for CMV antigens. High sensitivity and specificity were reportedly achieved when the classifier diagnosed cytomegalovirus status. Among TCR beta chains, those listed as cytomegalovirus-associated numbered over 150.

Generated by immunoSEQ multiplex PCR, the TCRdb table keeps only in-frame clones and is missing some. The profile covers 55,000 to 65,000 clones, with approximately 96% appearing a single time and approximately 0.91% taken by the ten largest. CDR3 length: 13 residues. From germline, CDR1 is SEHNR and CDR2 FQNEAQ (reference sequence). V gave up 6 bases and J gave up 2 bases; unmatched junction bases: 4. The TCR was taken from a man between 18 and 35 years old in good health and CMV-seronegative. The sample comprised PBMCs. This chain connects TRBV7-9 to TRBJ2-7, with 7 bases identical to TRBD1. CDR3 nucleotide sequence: TGTGCCAGCAGGGGGGACAGCGCCTACGAGCAGTACTTC. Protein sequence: CASRGDSAYEQYF.